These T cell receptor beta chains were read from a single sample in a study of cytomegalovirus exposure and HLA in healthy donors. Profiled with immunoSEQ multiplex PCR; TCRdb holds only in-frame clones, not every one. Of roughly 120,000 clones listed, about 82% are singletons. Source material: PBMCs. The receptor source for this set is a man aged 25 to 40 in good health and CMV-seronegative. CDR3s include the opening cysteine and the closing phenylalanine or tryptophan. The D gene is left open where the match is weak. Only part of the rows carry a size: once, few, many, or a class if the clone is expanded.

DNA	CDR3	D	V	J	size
TGTGCCAGCAGTTACGAAGGGAGGGATTCACCCCTCCACTTT	CASSYEGRDSPLHF	.	TRBV6-5	TRBJ1-6	once
TGTGCCAGCAAACCGGGACAGGGTGTCTCTGGGGCCAACGTCCTGACTTTC	CASKPGQGVSGANVLTF	TRBD1	TRBV27	TRBJ2-6	.
TGTGCCAGCAGCGTTGGCGGGGGGGAAGCTGATACGCAGTATTTT	CASSVGGGEADTQYF	TRBD2	TRBV9	TRBJ2-3	.
TGTGCCAGCAGCACCCCGGGGCGGGAGGTTTCAGATACGCAGTATTTT	CASSTPGREVSDTQYF	TRBD2	TRBV9	TRBJ2-3	.
TGTGCCAGCAGCTCGGGAGGCGAGCAGTACTTC	CASSSGGEQYF	TRBD2	TRBV7-9	TRBJ2-7	few
TGTGCCAGCAGCCCTACCCTGACAGGGCCCGTTCAGCCCCAGCATTTT	CASSPTLTGPVQPQHF	TRBD1	TRBV7-2	TRBJ1-5	.
TGCAGCGTTGTCGAAGATACATACGAGCAGTACTTC	CSVVEDTYEQYF	.	TRBV29-1	TRBJ2-7	.
TGTGCCAGTAGTCCGGGACACCTCCAAGAGACCCAGTACTTC	CASSPGHLQETQYF	.	TRBV19	TRBJ2-5	.
TGCGCCAGCACCTTCACAGGGGAATCCTACGAGCAGTACTTC	CASTFTGESYEQYF	TRBD1	TRBV10-2	TRBJ2-7	few
TGTGCCAGCAGTTACTCCTCACAAAGCTATAATTCACCCCTCCACTTT	CASSYSSQSYNSPLHF	.	TRBV6-5	TRBJ1-6	.
TGCGCCAGCAGGGACAGGGCGAACACCGGGGAGCTGTTTTTT	CASRDRANTGELFF	TRBD1	TRBV4-1	TRBJ2-2	.
TGTGCCAGCAGTGCCTGGACGGGAGTCACCGGGGAGCTGTTTTTT	CASSAWTGVTGELFF	.	TRBV6-1	TRBJ2-2	.
TGTGCCAGTAGTAGGGGACTAGCGGGAGACGATACGCAGTATTTT	CASSRGLAGDDTQYF	TRBD2	TRBV19	TRBJ2-3	.
TGTGCCAGCACAGGGGCAGGGCACACCGGGGAGCTGTTTTTT	CASTGAGHTGELFF	.	TRBV11-2	TRBJ2-2	.
TGTGCCAGCAGCCCCCCAGGGGATACGCAGTATTTT	CASSPPGDTQYF	.	TRBV14	TRBJ2-3	once
TGTGCCAGTAGTATGCTAGCGGGGGGCACAGATACGCAGTATTTT	CASSMLAGGTDTQYF	TRBD2	TRBV19	TRBJ2-3	.
TGTGCCAGCAGTGAAGAGACCCTCAGGAATGAAAAACTGTTTTTT	CASSEETLRNEKLFF	.	TRBV2	TRBJ1-4	.
TGTGCCAGCAGTTTTAGGGGGGGAGTAGCTGAAGCTTTCTTT	CASSFRGGVAEAFF	.	TRBV27	TRBJ1-1	.
TGCGCCAGCAGCTTGCCAGGCCAAGAGACCCAGTACTTC	CASSLPGQETQYF	.	TRBV5-1	TRBJ2-5	.
TGTGCCACCAGCAGAGGATTAGGGGTGGCCTACGAGCAGTACTTC	CATSRGLGVAYEQYF	.	TRBV15	TRBJ2-7	.
TGTGCCAGCCGATTGAGCTACAGGGGAACCTACGAGCAGTACTTC	CASRLSYRGTYEQYF	TRBD1	TRBV2	TRBJ2-7	.
TGTGCCAGCAGCCGAACGACAGGGGGCTTTGAAAAACTGTTTTTT	CASSRTTGGFEKLFF	TRBD1	TRBV6-5	TRBJ1-4	few
TGTGCCAGTAGTCTCGACAGGCCTGGGGGCAATCAGCCCCAGCATTTT	CASSLDRPGGNQPQHF	.	TRBV19	TRBJ1-5	.
TGTGCCAGCAGTTACTCGGGACAGGGACAATCACCCCTCCACTTT	CASSYSGQGQSPLHF	TRBD1	TRBV6-5	TRBJ1-6	.
TGCGCCAGCAGCCAAGATCCGGGAAACTACAATGAGCAGTTCTTC	CASSQDPGNYNEQFF	.	TRBV4-1	TRBJ2-1	.
TGTGCCAGTAGTATACGTGGAAACACCATATATTTT	CASSIRGNTIYF	.	TRBV19	TRBJ1-3	once
TGTGCCAGCAGTAGGACAGCCTCCTACGAGCAGTACTTC	CASSRTASYEQYF	.	TRBV6-5	TRBJ2-7	.